This T cell receptor beta chain was sequenced for a study of shared clonotypes between healthy human individuals. Whole-study results and caveats: Larger richness was generally estimated for naive than memory subsets.

As handled by the study authors: Filtering of immunoSEQ junctional sequences could not match full-length read filtering. Libraries were prepared by immunoSEQ multiplex PCR; TCRdb keeps only in-frame clonotypes and omits some of them. D and trimming come from the DNA, and the V and J calls and clone size come from that table. The table includes some 2,500,000 clones, 92% detected once. On this clone: Antigen specificity is unknown.

Germline V gene data show CDR1 as MNHNS and CDR2 as SASEGT. The CDR3 contains 13 residues. V was cut by 7 bases and J by 9 bases, with 18 bases left in between. Sample: naive CD4+ T cells from PBMCs. Regarding subset: CD45RA+ positively selected. The sequence was collected from a man between 18 and 35 years old in good health. Some clones in this sample may be carry-over from other donors' samples. This chain connects TRBV6-1 to TRBJ2-5, with no clear D. CDR3 bases: TGTGCCAGCACTCCCGGGCTGTACACGGCCCAGTACTTC. It is translated as CASTPGLYTAQYF.